A single sample is the source of the 22 T cell receptor beta chains below, sequenced in a study of cytotoxic CD8 clonotypes in ibrutinib-treated CLL. Sequencing was performed with immunoSEQ multiplex PCR; in TCRdb, only in-frame clones are kept and a portion is missing. This table has around 97,000 clones, about 72% appearing once. Material: PBMCs, obtained after 12 months of ibrutinib treatment. The source of these receptors is a human donor with chronic lymphocytic leukemia.

This chain's CDR3 is CASSQNGRGYTF. The CDR3 coding sequence is TGCGCCAGCAGCCAAAACGGACGTGGCTACACCTTC. The chain combines TRBV4-1 with TRBJ1-2; D unclear. The V end lost 2 bases, the J end lost 7 bases, and 8 bases lay between the germline ends. Germline CDR1 MGHRA, CDR2 YSYEKL. The CDR3 covers 12 residues.

A remark on this clone: An end of the junction differs from the germline gene, which may be a read error. The V call is TRBV5-1, the J call TRBJ2-1; 7 bases map to TRBD1. Germline lookup yields CDR1 SGHRS and CDR2 YFSETQ. The CDR3 is made up of 14 amino acids. The CDR3 DNA sequence: TGCGCCAGCAGCACGGGACAGACATACAATGGGCAGTTCTTC. Translated: CASSTGQTYNGQFF.

The chain carries TRBV6-5 and TRBJ1-2; D is perhaps TRBD1 (5 bases). Germline values: CDR1 MNHEY, CDR2 SVGAGI. This CDR3 is 15 amino acids long. V lost 2 bases and J lost 0, with 10 bases in between. The CDR3 is CASSYSREANYGYTF. The CDR3 region has the DNA TGTGCCAGCAGTTACAGCAGGGAGGCTAACTATGGCTACACCTTC.

V and J are TRBV27 and TRBJ2-3, with D possibly being TRBD1 or TRBD2 (6 bases each). Germline V gene data show CDR1 as MNHEY and CDR2 as SMNVEV (reference sequence). Trimming took 4 bases from V and 3 from J, leaving 14 bases between them. The CDR3 spans 15 residues. CDR3 residues: CASSSWGAGTDTQYF. In nucleotides, the CDR3 is TGTGCCAGCAGTTCGTGGGGGGCTGGGACAGATACGCAGTATTTT.

The gene calls are TRBV7-9 and TRBJ2-5, with TRBD2 matching 11 bases. V was pared by 2 bases and J by 1 base, with 3 bases of the junction left unmatched. Germline V lookup: CDR1 SEHNR, CDR2 FQNEAQ (reference sequence). The CDR3 has 16 residues. The CDR3 sequence is CASSLTSGGLQETQYF. CDR3 DNA sequence: TGTGCCAGCAGCTTAACTAGCGGGGGCCTCCAAGAGACCCAGTACTTC.

This chain connects TRBV13 to TRBJ2-5; D tentatively reads TRBD1 or TRBD2 (6 bases each). Per the germline V gene, CDR1 is PRHDT and CDR2 is FYEKMQ (reference sequence). V shed 7 bases and J shed 2 bases, with 14 bases lying between them. CDR3 length equals 14 residues. DNA for the CDR3: TGTGCCAGCACCTCCCGGGGGCTACAAGAGACCCAGTACTTC. It yields the protein CASTSRGLQETQYF.

The chain uses TRBV7-9 and TRBJ1-2, with D tentatively TRBD1 (5 bases). The CDR3 contains 13 residues. The germline gives CDR1 SEHNR, CDR2 FQNEAQ (reference sequence). V shed 5 bases and J shed 12 bases, with 19 bases lying between them. DNA for the CDR3: TGTGCCAGCAGCCCAAGTCGGGACTCCAAAAACACCTTC. Translated: CASSPSRDSKNTF.

The V gene is TRBV6-5, the J gene TRBJ2-7; 10 nucleotides agree with TRBD1. Germline CDR1 is MNHEY and CDR2 is SVGAGI. V lost 6 bases to trimming and J lost 2 bases; unmatched junction nucleotides: 7. The length of the CDR3 is 15 residues. The CDR3 sequence is CASSSEGTGAYEQYF. The CDR3 region has the DNA TGTGCCAGCAGCTCCGAGGGGACAGGGGCCTACGAGCAGTACTTC.

The chain's CDR3 is CASSLMGYPEQYF. The CDR3 coding sequence is TGTGCCAGCAGCTTAATGGGGTACCCCGAGCAGTACTTC. The V gene is TRBV11-1, the J gene TRBJ2-7, with D uncertain. CDR3 length: 13 residues. Trimming removed 2 bases from V and 6 bases from J, with 11 bases in between. Germline V gene data show CDR1 as SGHAT and CDR2 as FQDESV (reference sequence).

V and J are TRBV6-6 and TRBJ1-2; perhaps TRBD1 as D (5 bases). The CDR3 has 16 residues. The germline gives CDR1 MNHNY, CDR2 SVGAGI (reference sequence). The V gene lost 5 bases and the J gene lost 7 bases, with 23 bases spanning the gap. The DNA for the CDR3 is TGTGCCAGCAGTCTTACTCCGCCGGGACCCTTGCGTGGCTACACCTTC. Protein product: CASSLTPPGPLRGYTF.

The J gene is TRBJ2-7, the V gene TRBV7-2; TRBD1 matches at 8 bases. Germline lookup yields CDR1 SGHTA and CDR2 FQGNSA. V shed 5 bases and J 4 bases; nucleotides not matched to a gene: 13. CDR3 length: 16 residues. CDR3 sequence reads: CASSRTSNRGSYEQYF. The CDR3 nucleotides read TGTGCCAGCAGCCGTACCTCGAACAGGGGGTCGTACGAGCAGTACTTC.

The V gene is TRBV7-9, the J gene TRBJ2-1; D unresolved. The germline CDR1 and CDR2 sequences are SEHNR and FQNEAQ (reference sequence). This CDR3 comprises 14 residues. Trimming removed 4 bases from V and 10 bases from J, with 17 bases in between. The CDR3 spells CASSSDAKKREQFF. The CDR3 DNA reads TGTGCCAGCAGCTCGGACGCGAAAAAGAGGGAGCAGTTCTTC.

The chain recombines TRBV7-2 with TRBJ1-5, with D maybe TRBD1 (6 bases). The CDR3 has 14 amino acids. Trimming stripped 3 bases from V and 6 bases from J, with 12 bases between. CDR1 is SGHTA, CDR2 FQGNSA, per germline. The CDR3: CASSFSGHLQPQHF. The CDR3 DNA reads TGTGCCAGCAGCTTCTCGGGACATCTTCAGCCCCAGCATTTT.

The chain joins TRBV27 to TRBJ2-1; 9 nucleotides agree with TRBD2. Germline CDR1 is MNHEY and CDR2 is SMNVEV (reference sequence). This CDR3 comprises 15 residues. V shed 3 bases, J shed 4 bases, and the junction held 4 bases outside the gene matches. In DNA form, the CDR3 reads TGTGCCAGCAGTTTGTCTGCGGGGGGGTACAATGAGCAGTTCTTC. The encoded protein is CASSLSAGGYNEQFF.

This clone has just a few counts. The chain couples TRBV11-3 to TRBJ2-3; 12 positions agree with TRBD1. Germline V gene data show CDR1 as SGHNT and CDR2 as YENEEA. V lost 5 bases and J lost 6; bases outside the gene matches: 3. This CDR3 has 14 amino acids. The CDR3 sequence is CASSPGQGADTQYF. CDR3 DNA sequence: TGTGCCAGCAGCCCGGGACAGGGGGCGGATACGCAGTATTTT.

The chain has TRBV30 and TRBJ1-1, with D perhaps TRBD1 (5 bases). The germline V and J ends were trimmed by 4 bases and 1 base, with 16 bases remaining between them. This CDR3 spans 15 amino acids. The germline gives CDR1 GTSNPN, CDR2 SVGIG (reference sequence). The CDR3 bases are TGTGCCTGGACCTTAAGGGCAGGGACGAACACTGAAGCTTTCTTT. As protein: CAWTLRAGTNTEAFF.

The gene calls are TRBV7-9 and TRBJ2-5; D gene ambiguous. V lost 3 bases and J lost 4, with 18 bases in between. CDR3 length: 16 amino acids. Germline CDR1 is SEHNR and CDR2 is FQNEAQ (reference sequence). The DNA of the CDR3 is TGTGCCAGCAGCTTCCTCACCGTATGGGGATCAGAGACCCAGTACTTC. As protein: CASSFLTVWGSETQYF.

The chain combines TRBV4-1 with TRBJ2-1; D uncertain. This CDR3 comprises 13 residues. Germline V lookup: CDR1 MGHRA, CDR2 YSYEKL. Between the trimmed V and J ends, which lost 1 base and 6 bases, there was a span of 7 bases. For the CDR3, the DNA is TGCGCCAGCAGCCAAGTGATAATCAATGAGCAGTTCTTC. Encoded protein: CASSQVIINEQFF.

The chain joins TRBV6-5 to TRBJ1-1; D uncertain. With 8 bases removed from V and 5 bases from J, the gap between germline ends came to 18 bases. Germline CDR1 MNHEY, CDR2 SVGAGI. CDR3 size: 14 residues. The CDR3 sequence: CASGSSGAATEAFF. The DNA of the CDR3 is TGTGCCAGCGGGTCGTCGGGAGCGGCGACTGAAGCTTTCTTT.

This chain connects TRBV9 to TRBJ1-1; weak D call: TRBD1 (6 bases). V was pared by 0 bases and J by 4 bases, with 19 bases between. The germline V gene has CDR1 SGDLS and CDR2 YYNGEE. The length of the CDR3 is 17 residues. CDR3 nucleotides: TGTGCCAGCAGCGTAGTAATCGGGGGGGCGCAGATCACTGAAGCTTTCTTT. This encodes CASSVVIGGAQITEAFF.

This chain connects TRBV7-2 to TRBJ1-2; 10 nucleotides align to TRBD1. Germline V gene sequence: CDR1 SGHTA, CDR2 FQGNSA. J was trimmed by 6 bases and V by 5 bases; bases with no gene match: 9. This CDR3 spans 15 amino acids. CDR3 region: CASSAQTGGGNGYTF. CDR3 bases: TGTGCCAGCAGCGCCCAGACAGGGGGCGGTAATGGCTACACCTTC.

This chain joins TRBV5-1 and TRBJ1-3; TRBD1 might be the D (5 bases). The CDR3 totals 17 residues. Looked up from germline, CDR1 is SGHRS and CDR2 is YFSETQ. V gave up 4 bases and J gave up 3 bases, with 20 bases separating them. The CDR3 DNA reads as TGCGCCAGCAGCCCAGACAGCTACTCACTCCTTGGAAACACCATATATTTT. This sequence encodes CASSPDSYSLLGNTIYF.